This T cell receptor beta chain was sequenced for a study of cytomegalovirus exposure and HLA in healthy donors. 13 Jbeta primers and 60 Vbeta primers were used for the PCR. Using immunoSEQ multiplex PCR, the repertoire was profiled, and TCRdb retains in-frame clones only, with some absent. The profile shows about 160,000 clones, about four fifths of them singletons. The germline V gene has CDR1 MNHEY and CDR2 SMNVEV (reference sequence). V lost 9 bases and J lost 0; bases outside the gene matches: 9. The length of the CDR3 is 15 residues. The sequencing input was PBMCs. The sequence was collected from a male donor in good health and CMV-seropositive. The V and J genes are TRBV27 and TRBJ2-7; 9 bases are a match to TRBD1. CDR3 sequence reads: CASLRLTGGSYEQYF. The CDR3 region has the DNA TGTGCCAGTTTAAGGTTGACAGGGGGCTCCTACGAGCAGTACTTC.